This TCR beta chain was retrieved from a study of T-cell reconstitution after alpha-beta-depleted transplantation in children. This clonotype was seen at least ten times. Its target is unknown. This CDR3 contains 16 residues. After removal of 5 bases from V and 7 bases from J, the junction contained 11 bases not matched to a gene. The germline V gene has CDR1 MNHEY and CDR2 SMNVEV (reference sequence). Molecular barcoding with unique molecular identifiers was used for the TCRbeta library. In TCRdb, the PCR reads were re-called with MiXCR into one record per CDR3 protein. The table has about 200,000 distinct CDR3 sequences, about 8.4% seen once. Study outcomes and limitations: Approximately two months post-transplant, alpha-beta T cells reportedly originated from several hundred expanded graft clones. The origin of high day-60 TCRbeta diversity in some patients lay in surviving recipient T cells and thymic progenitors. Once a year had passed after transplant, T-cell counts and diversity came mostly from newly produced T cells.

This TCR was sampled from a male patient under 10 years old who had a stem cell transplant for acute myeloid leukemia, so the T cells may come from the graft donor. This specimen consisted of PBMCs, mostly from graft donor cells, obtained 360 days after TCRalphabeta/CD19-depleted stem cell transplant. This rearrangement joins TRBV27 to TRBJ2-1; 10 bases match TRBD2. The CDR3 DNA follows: TGTGCCAGCAGTCGAGCTAGCGGGAGCCGTTTTAATGAGCAGTTCTTC. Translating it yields CASSRASGSRFNEQFF.